The 10 T cell receptor beta chains listed next were all sequenced from one sample in a study of PD-1 blockade in classical Hodgkin lymphoma. There was relapse after autologous stem cell transplantation in every patient, and there was variation in brentuximab vedotin exposure. Sequencing was performed with immunoSEQ multiplex PCR; in TCRdb, only in-frame clones are kept and a portion is missing. The sample lists approximately 99,000 clones, more than 80% occurring once. The sample consisted of peripheral blood mononuclear cells (PBMCs), taken before the second cycle of nivolumab. The source of these receptors is a human donor with classical Hodgkin lymphoma.

The chain carries TRBV5-1 and TRBJ2-6, with D possibly being TRBD1 (5 bases). CDR1 SGHRS and CDR2 YFSETQ come from the germline V gene. This CDR3 region has 14 residues. V lost 9 bases and J lost 4, with 14 bases in between. CDR3 DNA: TGCGCCACCACGACCAGGGCCGGGGCCAACGTCCTGACTTTC. Its translation: CATTTRAGANVLTF.

The chain joins TRBV30 to TRBJ2-2; the D is unclear. The CDR3 runs to 15 residues. Trimming removed 0 bases at V and 4 bases at J, with 12 bases between. Germline V gives CDR1 GTSNPN, CDR2 SVGIG (reference sequence). CDR3 coding DNA: TGTGCCTGGAGTGTATCCCTGGGCCCCACCGGGGAGCTGTTTTTT. It yields the protein CAWSVSLGPTGELFF.

The chain couples TRBV5-1 to TRBJ2-3, with 7 bases lining up with TRBD1. This CDR3 region has 15 residues. The V gene's germline CDR1 is SGHRS and CDR2 YFSETQ. The trim removed 3 bases at V and 1 base at J, leaving 5 bases unmatched. CDR3 nucleotides: TGCGCCAGCAGCTCCGGGACAGACGGCACAGATACGCAGTATTTT. Its translation is CASSSGTDGTDTQYF.

The V call is TRBV5-3, the J call TRBJ2-5; D gene uncertain. TRBV5-3 is treated as an ORF (open reading frame) with a function not yet certain. This CDR3 comprises 16 residues. Trimming took off 5 bases at V and 5 bases at J, with 22 bases between the two ends. The CDR3 region is CARRRARDTHRETQYF. The DNA for the CDR3 is TGTGCCAGAAGGCGCGCCCGCGATACCCATCGGGAGACCCAGTACTTC.

The chain employs TRBV7-2 and TRBJ1-2; D perhaps matches TRBD1 (5 bases). Per the germline V gene, CDR1 is SGHTA and CDR2 is FQGNSA. Trimming removed 3 bases at V and 13 bases at J, with 12 bases between. This CDR3 comprises 11 residues. CDR3 protein: CASSLTVFPTF. CDR3 bases: TGTGCCAGCAGCTTGACAGTTTTTCCCACCTTC.

J is TRBJ1-2 and V is TRBV27; D is uncertain. This CDR3 region has 15 residues. The V end lost 5 bases, the J end lost 1 base, and 14 bases lay between the germline ends. Germline V gene lookup returns CDR1 MNHEY and CDR2 SMNVEV (reference sequence). CDR3 in amino acids: CASSTQDGYNYGYTF. The CDR3 region has the DNA TGTGCCAGCAGTACCCAGGACGGATATAACTATGGCTACACCTTC.

The gene calls are TRBV30 and TRBJ2-7, with D hard to call. V shed 3 bases and J shed 8 bases, with 11 bases lying between them. CDR1 is GTSNPN, CDR2 SVGIG, per germline (reference sequence). The length of the CDR3 is 11 residues. DNA of the CDR3: TGTGCCTGGAGAGAAGGAGTGAAGCAGTACTTC. Translated: CAWREGVKQYF.

J is TRBJ1-5 and V is TRBV2, with 8 positions matching TRBD1. Trimming at V came to 3 bases and at J to 5 bases, leaving 9 bases not matched to a gene. This CDR3 region has 16 residues. Germline values: CDR1 SNHLY, CDR2 FYNNEI. In nucleotides, the CDR3 is TGTGCCAGCAGTGACGTGGGCAGGGGGCGAGATCAGCCCCAGCATTTT. It encodes CASSDVGRGRDQPQHF.

This clone was counted once. The chain combines TRBV5-6 with TRBJ1-5; TRBD1 aligns across 8 bases. The trim removed 3 bases at V and 6 bases at J, leaving 2 bases unmatched. The CDR3 is 13 residues long. Per the germline V gene, CDR1 is SGHDT and CDR2 is YYEEEE. For the CDR3, the DNA is TGTGCCAGCAGCTCGACAGGGGTTCAGCCCCAGCATTTT. Encoded protein: CASSSTGVQPQHF.

The chain links TRBV6-1 to TRBJ1-2, with a tentative D call TRBD1 (5 bases). The CDR3 has 11 amino acids. Germline V CDR1 and CDR2: MNHNS, SASEGT. V was trimmed by 7 bases and J by 8 bases, leaving 11 bases between them. This CDR3 reads CASTRQLGYTF. The CDR3 DNA is TGTGCCAGCACACGACAGCTAGGCTACACCTTC.